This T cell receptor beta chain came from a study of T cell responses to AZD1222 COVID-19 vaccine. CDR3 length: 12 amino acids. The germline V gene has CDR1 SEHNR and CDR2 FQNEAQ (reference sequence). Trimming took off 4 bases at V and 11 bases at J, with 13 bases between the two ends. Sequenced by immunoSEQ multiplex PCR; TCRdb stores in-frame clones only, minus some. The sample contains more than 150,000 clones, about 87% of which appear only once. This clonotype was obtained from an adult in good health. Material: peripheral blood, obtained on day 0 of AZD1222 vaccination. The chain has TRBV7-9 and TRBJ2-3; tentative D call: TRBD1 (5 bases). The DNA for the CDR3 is TGTGCCAGCAGCTCCCAGGGAACACAGCAGTATTTT. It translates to CASSSQGTQQYF.